The T cell receptor (beta chain) described here comes from a study of blood T cell repertoires in COVID-19. Study in general: Researchers got acute and convalescent COVID-19 samples from the United States, Italy and Spain. PBMCs, B-cell-depleted T cells, or T cells were the source of the cDNA or gDNA that made up the material.

Germline V CDR1 and CDR2: MNHNS, SASEGT. The junction had 3 bases not matched to a gene; V was cut back by 3 bases and J by 5 bases. The CDR3 spans 14 residues. In the original workflow: Estimation of nucleated cell counts was performed using reference gene primer amplification. Some clones are missing from TCRdb's copy, which holds only in-frame ones; the method was immunoSEQ multiplex PCR. That table is the source of V, J and clone size, and D and trimming were worked out from the DNA. Of some 320,000 clones listed, around 89% are singletons. The V gene is TRBV6-1, the J gene TRBJ2-2; 7 nucleotides line up with TRBD1. The sample taken for sequencing was peripheral blood. The clonotype originates from a woman aged 25 to 39 who had recovered from COVID-19. The CDR3 region is CASSDRGKTGELFF. As DNA, the CDR3 is TGTGCCAGCAGTGACAGGGGGAAAACCGGGGAGCTGTTTTTT.